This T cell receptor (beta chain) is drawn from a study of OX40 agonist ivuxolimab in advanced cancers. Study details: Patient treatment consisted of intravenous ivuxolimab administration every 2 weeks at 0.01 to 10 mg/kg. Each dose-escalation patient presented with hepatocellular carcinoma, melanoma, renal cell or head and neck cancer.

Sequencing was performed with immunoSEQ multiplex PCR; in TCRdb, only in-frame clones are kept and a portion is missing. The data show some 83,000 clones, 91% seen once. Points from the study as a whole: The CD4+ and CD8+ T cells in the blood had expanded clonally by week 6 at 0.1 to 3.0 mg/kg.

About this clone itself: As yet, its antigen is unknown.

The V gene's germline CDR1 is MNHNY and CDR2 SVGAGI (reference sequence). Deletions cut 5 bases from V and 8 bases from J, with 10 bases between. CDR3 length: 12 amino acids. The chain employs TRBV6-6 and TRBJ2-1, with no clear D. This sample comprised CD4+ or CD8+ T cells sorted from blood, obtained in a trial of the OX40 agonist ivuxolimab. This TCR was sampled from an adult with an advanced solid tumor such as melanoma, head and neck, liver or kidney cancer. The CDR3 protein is CASSPDSYEQFF. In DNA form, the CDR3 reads TGTGCCAGCAGTCCAGATAGTTATGAGCAGTTCTTC.